This TCR beta chain came from a study of vaccination and CD4 T cells after COVID-19. Cultured CD4+ T cell DNA was sequenced using the Oncomine TCR Beta short-read assay. TCRdb called the PCR reads again in MiXCR, with one record for every CDR3 protein. The sample gives under 3,000 distinct CDR3 sequences, about two fifths of which show up once; less than 70% is in the top ten. The table lists this clonotype with a count of one. Its cognate antigen is unknown. As to treatment: roughly 11-day PBMC culture with coronavirus spike peptide pools or control peptides (ViraFEST assay). Gathering of the CD4+ T cells, from the unexposed donor, took place before the COVID-19 pandemic (2011-2018). V was cut by 2 bases and J by 2 bases, with 9 bases left in between. The germline V gene has CDR1 MNHEY and CDR2 SVGAGI. The CDR3 is made up of 14 amino acids.

Input material: CD4+ T cells from blood, cultured in vitro. This chain links TRBV6-5 with TRBJ2-5; D is possibly TRBD2 (5 bases). The clonotype comes from a human donor in good health. The CDR3 spells CASSYPRGQETQYF. CDR3 in DNA: TGTGCCAGCAGTTACCCCAGAGGGCAAGAGACCCAGTACTTC.